This record concerns one T cell receptor (beta chain) sequence. Its antigen is unidentified. Construction of TCR beta libraries was performed using quantitative 5'-RACE with molecular barcodes. TCRdb used MiXCR to reprocess the 5' RACE reads, holding one entry per CDR3 protein. The sample lists around 39,000 distinct CDR3 sequences, approximately 9.9% occurring once. These data are taken from a study of CD8 T cells in ankylosing spondylitis. The germline V gene encodes CDR1 SGHTA and CDR2 FQGNSA. Trimming took 5 bases from V and 5 from J, leaving 15 bases between them. The CDR3 has 14 amino acids. General study points: As reported, disease-linked clones showed significant enrichment in matched ankylosing spondylitis synovial fluid. One TCR beta motif, made up of 7 or 8 highly homologous variants, appeared characteristic of ankylosing spondylitis blood.

Sequencing used synovial fluid, either unsorted or a sorted T cell fraction (not recorded which). V is TRBV7-2 and J is TRBJ2-5; D possibly corresponds to TRBD1 (6 bases). The TCR originated in a male donor with ankylosing spondylitis. The CDR3 region is CASSQGPDGETQYF. The CDR3 nucleotides read TGTGCCAGCAGCCAGGGGCCCGATGGTGAGACCCAGTACTTC.